This TCR beta chain is from a study of T cell changes during pregnancy in multiple sclerosis. Method: immunoSEQ multiplex PCR; TCRdb's copy keeps in-frame clones and lacks some. The sample has more than 40,000 clones, around 92% seen once. This CDR3 spans 19 amino acids. Per germline, CDR1 LNHDA and CDR2 SQIVND (reference sequence). Between the trimmed V and J ends, which lost 5 bases and 0 bases, there was a span of 23 bases. Sample: CD4+ T cells from peripheral blood mononuclear cells, taken in the third trimester of pregnancy. This receptor was obtained from a female donor with multiple sclerosis, enrolled in a pregnancy study. J is TRBJ1-3 and V is TRBV19; D is unclear. The CDR3 coding sequence is TGTGCCAGTAGTCTGAAGACGGCGCTCCGACTGTTCTCTGGAAACACCATATATTTT. Amino acid sequence: CASSLKTALRLFSGNTIYF.